The subject of this entry is one T cell receptor (beta chain). The source of the sample is a study of OX40 agonist ivuxolimab in advanced cancers. The assay was immunoSEQ multiplex PCR, and TCRdb's table has in-frame clones only and misses some. The sample includes about 40,000 clones, 70% to 90% of them seen just once. Germline V gives CDR1 SGHDT, CDR2 YYEEEE. Trimming left V 0 bases short and J 6 bases short, with 13 bases between. This CDR3 is built from 14 residues. The input for sequencing was CD4+ or CD8+ T cells sorted from blood, taken in a trial of the OX40 agonist ivuxolimab. J is TRBJ2-7 and V is TRBV5-6, with D possibly being TRBD1 or TRBD2 (5 bases each). This TCR came from an adult with an advanced solid tumor such as melanoma, head and neck, liver or kidney cancer. The CDR3 region has the DNA TGTGCCAGCAGCTTGGTCTTTTCCGGGGCCGAGCAGTACTTC. Translated, it gives CASSLVFSGAEQYF.